These 23 T cell receptor beta chains originate from one sample sequenced in a study of cytomegalovirus exposure and HLA in healthy donors. PCR involved 60 Vbeta and 13 Jbeta primers. Some clones are missing from TCRdb's copy, which holds only in-frame ones; the method was immunoSEQ multiplex PCR. The data hold about 120,000 clones, with approximately 86% observed a single time. Sequencing input: PBMCs. The receptors originated from a man aged 35 to 55 in good health and CMV-seronegative.

This clone showed up just once. The V and J genes are TRBV15 and TRBJ1-2, with 8 bases identical to TRBD1. The V gene's germline CDR1 is LNHNV and CDR2 YYDKDF (reference sequence). This CDR3 spans 15 amino acids. J was trimmed by 10 bases and V by 0 bases; bases with no gene match: 10. The chain's CDR3 is CATSRDGQGRVNYTF. CDR3 bases: TGTGCCACCAGCAGAGATGGACAGGGAAGAGTCAACTACACCTTC.

This clone counts as medium-sized (0.01 to 0.1%). J is TRBJ2-5 and V is TRBV4-3; TRBD2 aligns across 9 bases. Trimming cost V 0 bases and J 7 bases; bases outside gene matches: 9. Germline loops: CDR1 LGHNA, CDR2 YSLEER. The CDR3 loop spans 16 amino acids. The CDR3 loop is CASSQDHLAGSRTQYF. The CDR3 DNA is TGCGCCAGCAGCCAAGATCATCTAGCGGGGTCGAGGACCCAGTACTTC.

The rearrangement uses TRBV28 and TRBJ1-5; perhaps TRBD1 as D (6 bases). Germline-derived CDR1 and CDR2 are MDHEN and SYDVKM. The CDR3 runs to 15 residues. The V and J ends lost 5 bases and 7 bases respectively, with 18 bases between them. CDR3 amino acids: CASSPRGAGEQPQHF. The CDR3 bases are TGTGCCAGCAGTCCCCGGGGGGCCGGAGAGCAGCCCCAGCATTTT.

Here the CDR3 reads CATSIYTRTGASNEQFF. CDR3 sequence (DNA): TGTGCCACCAGCATCTATACCCGGACAGGGGCTAGCAATGAGCAGTTCTTC. The chain uses TRBV15 and TRBJ2-1; 9 nucleotides align to TRBD1. Germline CDR1 is LNHNV and CDR2 is YYDKDF (reference sequence). This CDR3 region has 17 residues. V gave up 4 bases and J gave up 6 bases; unmatched junction bases: 13. Full variable domain (missing parts from reference TRBV15 and TRBJ2-1): DAMVIQNPRYQVTQFGKPVTLSCSQTLNHNVMYWYQQKSSQAPKLLFHYYDKDFNNEADTPDNFQSRRPNTSFCFLDIRSPGLGDTAMYLCATSIYTRTGASNEQFFGPGTRLTVL.

CDR3 region: CASSIGTTGNTEAFF. Here the CDR3 DNA reads TGTGCCAGTAGTATAGGGACGACAGGGAACACTGAAGCTTTCTTT. The chain combines TRBV19 with TRBJ1-1, with D perhaps TRBD1 (6 bases). Trimming took off 1 base at V and 1 base at J, with 10 bases between the two ends. The CDR3 has 15 residues. In germline, CDR1 is LNHDA, CDR2 SQIVND (reference sequence).

V is TRBV7-9 and J is TRBJ1-1, with a weak D call TRBD1 (6 bases). Germline CDR1 and CDR2: SEHNR and FQNEAQ (reference sequence). The CDR3 is 14 amino acids. V was trimmed by 5 bases and J by 2 bases, leaving 12 bases between them. CDR3 region: CASSRAGTNTEAFF. CDR3 nucleotides: TGTGCCAGCAGCCGGGCCGGGACAAACACTGAAGCTTTCTTT.

The CDR3, as DNA: TGTGCCAGCAGTAGACAGGGACTGGTGGCTTTCTTT. This encodes CASSRQGLVAFF. V is TRBV6-1 and J is TRBJ1-1, with TRBD1 matching over 7 bases. There are 12 residues in the CDR3. Germline CDR1 reads MNHNS; CDR2 reads SASEGT. V was pared by 5 bases and J by 11 bases, with 8 bases of the junction left unmatched.

This clone was recorded only once. V and J are TRBV28 and TRBJ1-6; possibly TRBD1 for D (5 bases). The V end was cut by 6 bases, the J end by 4 bases, with 13 bases between. The CDR3 runs 15 residues. Germline loops: CDR1 MDHEN, CDR2 SYDVKM. The CDR3 loop reads CASSLSGAYNSPLHF. CDR3 in DNA: TGTGCCAGCAGCCTCAGTGGGGCTTATAATTCACCCCTCCACTTT.

CDR3 in amino acids: CASSLGDRGKNEQFF. The CDR3 DNA reads TGCGCCAGCAGCTTGGGGGACAGGGGAAAAAATGAGCAGTTCTTC. This chain uses TRBV5-1 with TRBJ2-1, with 10 bases aligning to TRBD1. Germline-derived CDR1 and CDR2 are SGHRS and YFSETQ. The CDR3 covers 15 residues. V shed 0 bases and J 7 bases; nucleotides not matched to a gene: 4.

V and J are TRBV7-9 and TRBJ1-6; D is undetermined. V shed 5 bases and J shed 10 bases, with 15 bases lying between them. The CDR3 is 14 amino acids. CDR1 is SEHNR and CDR2 is FQNEAQ in the germline V gene (reference sequence). The CDR3 here is CASSTDKTQSPLHF. The CDR3 DNA is TGTGCCAGCAGCACTGACAAGACCCAATCACCCCTCCACTTT.

The rearrangement links TRBV7-6 to TRBJ1-1; D may be TRBD1 (5 bases). Between the trimmed V and J ends, which lost 5 bases and 3 bases, there was a span of 13 bases. CDR3 length equals 14 residues. Germline V gene sequence: CDR1 SGHVS, CDR2 FNYEAQ. CDR3 DNA: TGTGCCAGCAGCCGCAGGGAATTGGACACTGAAGCTTTCTTT. Translated: CASSRRELDTEAFF.

Concerning this clone: This CDR3 is also generated by other DNA sequences in the sample. The chain joins TRBV7-9 to TRBJ1-1; possibly TRBD1 for D (5 bases). Trimming pared 1 base from V and 4 bases from J, leaving 7 bases between. The CDR3 is made up of 13 amino acids. Germline V gene data show CDR1 as SEHNR and CDR2 as FQNEAQ (reference sequence). CDR3 DNA: TGTGCCAGCAGCTTAGAAGGGGCCACTGAAGCTTTCTTT. Translation gives CASSLEGATEAFF.

This clone came up once. This chain uses TRBV7-6 with TRBJ2-2; maybe TRBD1 (6 bases). Deletions cut 1 base from V and 6 bases from J, with 12 bases between. This CDR3 comprises 15 residues. Germline V gives CDR1 SGHVS, CDR2 FNYEAQ. The CDR3 loop reads CASSLEGRGAGELFF. In nucleotides, the CDR3 is TGTGCCAGCAGCTTAGAGGGCAGGGGTGCCGGGGAGCTGTTTTTT.

The chain joins TRBV10-3 to TRBJ1-5, with D maybe TRBD1 (5 bases). Germline V gene data show CDR1 as ENHRY and CDR2 as SYGVKD. The CDR3 has 13 residues. With 4 bases removed from V and 4 bases from J, the gap between germline ends came to 8 bases. CDR3 residues: CAISGTPNQPQHF. CDR3 DNA sequence: TGTGCCATCAGTGGGACACCGAATCAGCCCCAGCATTTT.

This rearrangement joins TRBV6-5 to TRBJ1-4; the D gene is possibly TRBD1 (6 bases). Germline assignment: CDR1 MNHEY and CDR2 SVGAGI. The CDR3 length is 16 residues. The germline V and J ends were trimmed by 0 bases and 7 bases, with 15 bases remaining between them. The CDR3 DNA reads TGTGCCAGCAGTTACTCGAGAAACAGGGACCTTGAAAAACTGTTTTTT. Encoded protein: CASSYSRNRDLEKLFF.

V gene TRBV14 combines with J gene TRBJ2-7; 7 bases fit TRBD2. Losses at the gene ends were 5 bases for V and 5 bases for J; bases not matched to a gene: 9. This CDR3 spans 14 amino acids. Per germline, CDR1 SGHDN and CDR2 FVKESK. CDR3: CASSGLADAHEQYF. Here the CDR3 DNA reads TGTGCCAGCAGCGGGCTAGCGGACGCCCACGAGCAGTACTTC.

The chain employs TRBV6-5 and TRBJ1-1; D is perhaps TRBD1 (5 bases). The CDR3 runs 15 residues. CDR1 MNHEY and CDR2 SVGAGI come from the germline V gene. Trimming took 5 bases from V and 3 from J, leaving 16 bases between them. The CDR3 region is CASSTGGRSDTEAFF. The CDR3 region has the DNA TGTGCCAGCAGTACTGGGGGGAGATCGGACACTGAAGCTTTCTTT.

The J gene is TRBJ1-5, the V gene TRBV7-9; D is perhaps TRBD1 (6 bases). Germline V gene lookup returns CDR1 SEHNR and CDR2 FQNEAQ (reference sequence). Trimming took off 0 bases at V and 3 bases at J, with 9 bases between the two ends. The CDR3 is made up of 15 amino acids. Here the CDR3 DNA reads TGTGCCAGCAGCTTAGCTGGACAGCTCAATCAGCCCCAGCATTTT. Residues: CASSLAGQLNQPQHF.

The V call is TRBV5-1, the J call TRBJ2-3; D gene unclear. Germline V lookup: CDR1 SGHRS, CDR2 YFSETQ. The CDR3 covers 13 residues. V shed 5 bases and J shed 1 base, with 8 bases lying between them. The CDR3 sequence is CASSPTRTDTQYF. DNA of the CDR3: TGCGCCAGCAGTCCTACGCGCACAGATACGCAGTATTTT.

This chain connects TRBV29-1 to TRBJ2-4, with 8 bases lining up with TRBD1. Germline V gene sequence: CDR1 SQVTM, CDR2 ANQGSEA. CDR3 length equals 14 residues. V was pared by 8 bases and J by 2 bases, with 8 bases of the junction left unmatched. CDR3 nucleotides: TGCAGCATACAGGGGGGATCATCCAAAAACATTCAGTACTTC. Translation gives CSIQGGSSKNIQYF.

The chain carries TRBV15 and TRBJ1-5; D unclear. CDR1 and CDR2 from the germline V gene are LNHNV and YYDKDF (reference sequence). The CDR3 is made up of 13 amino acids. Deletions cut 1 base from V and 7 bases from J, with 8 bases between. CDR3 nucleotides: TGTGCCACCAGCAGAGCAGCGGCCCAGCCCCAGCATTTT. Translation gives CATSRAAAQPQHF.

The chain is built from TRBV10-1 and TRBJ1-2; TRBD1 matches at 10 bases. V lost 10 bases to trimming and J lost 5 bases; unmatched junction nucleotides: 10. Germline loops: CDR1 WNHNN, CDR2 SYGVQD (reference sequence). The length of the CDR3 is 14 residues. CDR3 sequence: CATDRDRGRYGYTF. CDR3 DNA: TGCGCCACCGACCGGGACAGGGGACGATATGGCTACACCTTC.

This clone was seen only once. The V call is TRBV29-1, the J call TRBJ2-1; TRBD1 matches 7 bases. CDR1 and CDR2 (germline): SQVTM, ANQGSEA. The CDR3 has 12 amino acids. Unmatched junction bases numbered 0, after V lost 3 bases and J lost 4 bases. CDR3 nucleotide sequence: TGCAGCGTTGACAGGGGGTACAATGAGCAGTTCTTC. This translates into CSVDRGYNEQFF.